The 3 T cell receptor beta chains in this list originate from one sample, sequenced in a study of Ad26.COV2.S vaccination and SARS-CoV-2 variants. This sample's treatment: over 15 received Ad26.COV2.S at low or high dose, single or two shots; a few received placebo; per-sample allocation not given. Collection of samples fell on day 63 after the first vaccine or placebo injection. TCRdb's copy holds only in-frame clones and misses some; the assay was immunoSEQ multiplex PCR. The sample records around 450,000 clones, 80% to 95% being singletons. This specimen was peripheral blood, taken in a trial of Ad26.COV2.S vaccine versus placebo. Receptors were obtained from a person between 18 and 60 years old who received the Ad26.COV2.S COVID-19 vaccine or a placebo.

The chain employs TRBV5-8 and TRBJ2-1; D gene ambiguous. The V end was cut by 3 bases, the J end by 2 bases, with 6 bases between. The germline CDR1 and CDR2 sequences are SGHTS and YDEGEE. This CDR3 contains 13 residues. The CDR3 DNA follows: TGTGCCAGCAGCTGGGGAACCTACAATGAGCAGTTCTTC. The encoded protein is CASSWGTYNEQFF.

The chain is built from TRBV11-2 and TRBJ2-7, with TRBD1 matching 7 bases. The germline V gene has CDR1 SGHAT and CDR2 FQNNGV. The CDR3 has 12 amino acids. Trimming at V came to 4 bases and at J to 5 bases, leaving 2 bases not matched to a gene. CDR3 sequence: CASSYDRDEQYF. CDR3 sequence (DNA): TGTGCCAGCAGCTATGACAGGGACGAGCAGTACTTC.

CDR3 protein: CASSLHTSGFNQPQHF. Written as DNA, the CDR3 is TGTGCCAGCAGTTTACACACGTCGGGGTTCAATCAGCCCCAGCATTTT. The chain combines TRBV28 with TRBJ1-5; D is uncertain. V shed 2 bases and J shed 3 bases, with 14 bases lying between them. CDR1 is MDHEN and CDR2 is SYDVKM in the germline V gene. CDR3 size: 16 residues.